One and the same sample provided the 21 T cell receptor beta chains below, sequenced in a study of STAT5B mutations in CD4+ large granular lymphocyte leukemia. The data were produced by immunoSEQ multiplex PCR, yet TCRdb's version contains in-frame clones alone and is incomplete. The sample yields 20,000 to 25,000 clones, approximately 75% seen once. Sequencing used CD4+ T cells from blood buffy coats. Receptors originate from a human donor in good health.

The CDR3 region is CASSPRGGPSYEQYF. The CDR3 DNA reads TGTGCCAGCAGCCCCCGGGGGGGACCTTCCTACGAGCAGTACTTC. The chain combines TRBV11-3 with TRBJ2-7, with TRBD2 identical over 8 bases. CDR3 length: 15 amino acids. Losses at the gene ends were 5 bases for V and 1 base for J; bases not matched to a gene: 7. Germline CDR1 SGHNT, CDR2 YENEEA.

This clone was detected a few times. The DNA for the CDR3 is TGTGCCAGCAGTGATCTCGGGGGGGCAGGGGACACAGATACGCAGTATTTT. Encoded protein: CASSDLGGAGDTDTQYF. The rearrangement joins TRBV25-1 to TRBJ2-3; 8 bases align to TRBD2. Germline CDR1 reads MGHDK; CDR2 reads SYGVNS. After removal of 3 bases from V and 2 bases from J, the junction contained 10 bases not matched to a gene. The CDR3 sequence is 17 residues long.

CDR3 DNA sequence: TGTGCCAGCACTCCTAGCCCCATCCAAAGATCCACAGGGGGCGCACCCGGGGAGCTGTTTTTT. Its translation is CASTPSPIQRSTGGAPGELFF. The V and J genes are TRBV2 and TRBJ2-2; TRBD1 matches 9 bases. Germline V gene sequence: CDR1 SNHLY, CDR2 FYNNEI. This CDR3 has 21 residues. The V and J ends lost 7 bases and 6 bases, in that order; junction bases with no gene match: 27.

The chain couples TRBV27 to TRBJ1-2, with D maybe TRBD1 (6 bases). V was clipped by 10 bases and J by 4 bases, with 22 bases between them. The CDR3 sequence is 15 residues long. The germline V gene encodes CDR1 MNHEY and CDR2 SMNVEV (reference sequence). CDR3 coding DNA: TGTGCCACCAAGGAATTGGGGAAAGGGGGCTATGGCTACACCTTC. Protein product: CATKELGKGGYGYTF.

The V and J genes are TRBV28 and TRBJ2-7, with a tentative D call TRBD2 (6 bases). The CDR3 spans 15 residues. Germline V gene data show CDR1 as MDHEN and CDR2 as SYDVKM. The germline V and J ends were trimmed by 3 bases and 3 bases, with 15 bases remaining between them. The CDR3 protein is CASSFQGTGVYEQYF. CDR3 nucleotide sequence: TGTGCCAGCAGTTTTCAAGGGACTGGGGTCTACGAGCAGTACTTC.

The chain combines TRBV5-4 with TRBJ2-6; D not certain. This CDR3 is built from 15 residues. CDR1 and CDR2 from the germline V gene are SGHNT and YYREEE (reference sequence). Trimming shortened V by 6 bases and J by 0 bases, and 10 bases separated the two germline ends. DNA for the CDR3: TGTGCCAGCATCATGACTGGCTCTGGGGCCAACGTCCTGACTTTC. It yields the protein CASIMTGSGANVLTF.

V gene TRBV11-2 combines with J gene TRBJ2-7; D may correspond to TRBD1 or TRBD2 (5 bases each). Per germline, CDR1 SGHAT and CDR2 FQNNGV. The V end was cut by 3 bases, the J end by 6 bases, with 9 bases between. The CDR3 length is 12 residues. The CDR3 sequence: CASSLEGTEQYF. The CDR3 DNA reads as TGTGCCAGCAGCTTGGAAGGGACCGAGCAGTACTTC.

This clone was seen only once. The V gene is TRBV29-1, the J gene TRBJ2-3; 7 bases agree with TRBD1. The CDR3 runs 13 residues. Germline assignment: CDR1 SQVTM and CDR2 ANQGSEA. V shed 7 bases and J 2 bases; nucleotides not matched to a gene: 6. CDR3 bases: TGCAGCGCGCCGGGACAGACCACAGATACGCAGTATTTT. Translating gives CSAPGQTTDTQYF.

The rearrangement uses TRBV6-6 and TRBJ2-7, with 8 nucleotides matching TRBD2. The CDR3 is made up of 13 amino acids. Germline-derived CDR1 and CDR2 are MNHNY and SVGAGI (reference sequence). J was trimmed by 3 bases and V by 4 bases; bases with no gene match: 2. CDR3 residues: CASSLGTSYEQYF. CDR3 in DNA: TGTGCCAGCAGTTTAGGGACTAGCTACGAGCAGTACTTC.

This clone was seen only a few times. The V gene is TRBV4-2, the J gene TRBJ1-2; no clear D gene. In germline, CDR1 is LGHNA, CDR2 YNFKEQ. The CDR3 consists of 15 residues. V was pared by 0 bases and J by 5 bases, with 13 bases between. CDR3: CASSQDLRERYGYTF. The CDR3 DNA sequence: TGTGCCAGCAGCCAAGATTTGAGGGAAAGATATGGCTACACCTTC.

V and J are TRBV11-3 and TRBJ2-2, with D perhaps TRBD1 or TRBD2 (5 bases each). The germline gives CDR1 SGHNT, CDR2 YENEEA. The CDR3 runs to 12 residues. The V gene lost 7 bases and the J gene lost 5 bases, with 8 bases spanning the gap. The CDR3 coding sequence is TGTGCCAGCACCGAGGGGACCGGGGAGCTGTTTTTT. Protein: CASTEGTGELFF.

The chain uses TRBV10-3 and TRBJ2-2; 8 nucleotides align to TRBD1. This CDR3 has 16 residues. Trimming removed 2 bases from V and 5 bases from J; junction bases left unmatched: 7. Germline values: CDR1 ENHRY, CDR2 SYGVKD. CDR3 region: CAISETQGARTGELFF. CDR3 sequence (DNA): TGTGCCATCAGTGAGACGCAGGGGGCCCGGACCGGGGAGCTGTTTTTT.

The genes are TRBV6-1 and TRBJ2-7, with D maybe TRBD1 (6 bases). CDR3 length equals 12 residues. V was trimmed by 6 bases and J by 4 bases, leaving 10 bases between them. Germline V gene data show CDR1 as MNHNS and CDR2 as SASEGT. The CDR3 region has the DNA TGTGCCAGCAGGGGGCAGGGGTACGAGCAGTACTTC. This translates into CASRGQGYEQYF.

This chain joins TRBV10-2 and TRBJ2-2, with 10 bases that match TRBD2. CDR1 and CDR2 from the germline V gene are WSHSY and SAAADI. The CDR3 is 15 residues long. The V segment lost 6 bases and the J segment 7 bases; nucleotides outside the gene matches: 8. CDR3 protein: CASRLAGDLGGELFF. The CDR3 nucleotides read TGCGCCAGCAGGCTAGCGGGAGATCTTGGCGGGGAGCTGTTTTTT.

The chain links TRBV28 to TRBJ1-4; 9 bases agree with TRBD1. CDR1 MDHEN and CDR2 SYDVKM come from the germline V gene. V gave up 6 bases and J gave up 6 bases; unmatched junction bases: 8. This CDR3 contains 15 residues. CDR3 in amino acids: CASRTGGLQDEKLFF. In DNA, the CDR3 is TGTGCCAGCAGAACAGGGGGCCTGCAGGATGAAAAACTGTTTTTT. Full variable domain (missing parts from reference TRBV28 and TRBJ1-4): DVKVTQSSRYLVKRTGEKVFLECVQDMDHENMFWYRQDPGLGLRLIYFSYDVKMKEKGDIPEGYSVSREKKERFSLILESASTNQTSMYLCASRTGGLQDEKLFFGSGTQLSVL.

The chain carries TRBV6-1 and TRBJ1-1; no definite D call. Trimming took off 2 bases at V and 10 bases at J, with 17 bases between the two ends. Germline CDR1 is MNHNS and CDR2 is SASEGT. This CDR3 spans 14 amino acids. The chain's CDR3 is CASSENPLIVGAFF. The DNA of the CDR3 is TGTGCCAGCAGTGAAAACCCGTTAATTGTCGGAGCTTTCTTT.

The chain has TRBV5-1 and TRBJ2-1; D is undetermined. The V and J ends lost 0 bases and 6 bases respectively, with 7 bases between them. The germline V gene has CDR1 SGHRS and CDR2 YFSETQ. This CDR3 comprises 13 residues. The CDR3 reads CASSLVTGNEQFF. In DNA form, the CDR3 reads TGCGCCAGCAGCTTGGTGACTGGCAATGAGCAGTTCTTC. Based on the CDR3 plus reference TRBV5-1 and TRBJ2-1, the full variable domain is KAGVTQTPRYLIKTRGQQVTLSCSPISGHRSVSWYQQTPGQGLQFLFEYFSETQRNKGNFPGRFSGRQFSNSRSEMNVSTLELGDSALYLCASSLVTGNEQFFGPGTRLTVL.

The chain combines TRBV11-2 with TRBJ2-7, with TRBD2 matching 7 bases. The CDR3 sequence is 14 residues long. Germline CDR1 is SGHAT and CDR2 is FQNNGV. The ends lost 7 bases at V and 8 bases at J; junction bases unmatched: 14. The CDR3 region has the DNA TGTGCCAGCAACGACCCTAGCGGAGTCGCTAAGCAGTACTTC. It translates to CASNDPSGVAKQYF. The full variable domain, in which reference TRBV11-2 and TRBJ2-7 provide the parts outside the CDR3, is EAGVAQSPRYKIIEKRQSVAFWCNPISGHATLYWYQQILGQGPKLLIQFQNNGVVDDSQLPKDRFSAERLKGVDSTLKIQPAKLEDSAVYLCASNDPSGVAKQYFGPGTRLTVT.

This rearrangement joins TRBV10-3 to TRBJ2-3; 13 bases map to TRBD2. CDR3 length equals 16 residues. Germline V gives CDR1 ENHRY, CDR2 SYGVKD. The J segment lost 2 bases and the V segment lost 11 bases, leaving 10 bases of the junction unmatched. The CDR3 DNA follows: TGTGCCTCCAGACTAGCGGGAGGCCTGTCCACAGATACGCAGTATTTT. Translating it yields CASRLAGGLSTDTQYF.

V is TRBV6-1 and J is TRBJ2-7; D is perhaps TRBD1 or TRBD2 (5 bases each). This CDR3 is built from 14 residues. Trimming removed 4 bases from V and 5 bases from J, with 15 bases in between. CDR1 and CDR2 (germline): MNHNS, SASEGT. CDR3 in DNA: TGTGCCAGCAGTGCGGGGCCTTCTGGGGACGAGCAGTACTTC. Protein sequence: CASSAGPSGDEQYF.

This clone turned up a few times. The chain recombines TRBV14 with TRBJ2-2; D may be TRBD1 or TRBD2 (5 bases each). CDR1 is SGHDN and CDR2 is FVKESK in the germline V gene. The length of the CDR3 is 14 residues. Trimming pared 3 bases from V and 6 bases from J, leaving 11 bases between. This CDR3 reads CASSQTGRPGELFF. The CDR3 nucleotides read TGTGCCAGCAGCCAGACGGGACGTCCCGGGGAGCTGTTTTTT.